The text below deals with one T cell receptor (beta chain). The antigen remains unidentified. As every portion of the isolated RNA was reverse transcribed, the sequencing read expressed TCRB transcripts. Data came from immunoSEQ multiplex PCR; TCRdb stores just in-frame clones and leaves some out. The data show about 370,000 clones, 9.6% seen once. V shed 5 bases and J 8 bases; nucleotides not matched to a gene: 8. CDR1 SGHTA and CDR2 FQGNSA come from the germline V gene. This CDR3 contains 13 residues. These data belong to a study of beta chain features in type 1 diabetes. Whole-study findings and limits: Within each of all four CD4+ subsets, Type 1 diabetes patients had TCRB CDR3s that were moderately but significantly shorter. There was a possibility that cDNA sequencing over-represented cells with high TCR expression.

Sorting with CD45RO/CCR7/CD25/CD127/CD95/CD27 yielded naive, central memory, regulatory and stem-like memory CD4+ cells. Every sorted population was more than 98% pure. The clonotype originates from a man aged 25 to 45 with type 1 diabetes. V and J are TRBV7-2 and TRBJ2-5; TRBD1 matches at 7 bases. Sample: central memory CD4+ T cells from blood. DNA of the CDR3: TGTGCCAGCAGCGTGACAGGGTTGGGAACCCAGTACTTC. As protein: CASSVTGLGTQYF. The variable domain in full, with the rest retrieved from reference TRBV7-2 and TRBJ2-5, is GAGVSQSPSNKVTEKGKDVELRCDPISGHTALYWYRQSLGQGLEFLIYFQGNSAPDKSGLPSDRFSAERTGGSVSTLTIQRTQQEDSAVYLCASSVTGLGTQYFGPGTRLLVL.